These 2 T cell receptor beta chains were all obtained from the same sample, sequenced in a study of cytomegalovirus exposure and HLA in healthy donors. The PCR made use of 60 Vbeta and 13 Jbeta primers. The protocol was immunoSEQ multiplex PCR, while the TCRdb copy is restricted to in-frame clones and leaves out a portion. This table holds under 35,000 clones, around 40% found once. The sequenced sample consisted of PBMCs. The receptor set was obtained from a woman aged 50 to 60 in good health and CMV-seronegative.

This clone was seen just once. The chain links TRBV10-3 to TRBJ1-2, with 7 nucleotides matching TRBD1. In germline, CDR1 is ENHRY, CDR2 SYGVKD. Unmatched junction bases numbered 2, after V lost 2 bases and J lost 8 bases. This CDR3 is 12 amino acids long. The CDR3 protein is CAISEDRAGYTF. The CDR3 DNA reads TGTGCCATCAGTGAGGACAGGGCAGGCTACACCTTC.

The chain links TRBV5-1 to TRBJ2-7; TRBD1 aligns across 8 bases. Per germline, CDR1 SGHRS and CDR2 YFSETQ. The J segment lost 2 bases and the V segment lost 5 bases, leaving 3 bases of the junction unmatched. This CDR3 comprises 13 residues. The CDR3 DNA reads TGCGCCAGCAGTCTGACAGGGGCCTACGAGCAGTACTTC. Its translation is CASSLTGAYEQYF.